This section outlines one T cell receptor (beta chain) sequence together with its context. As yet, its antigen is unknown. The sample is drawn from a study of response to subunit inactivated influenza vaccine. Study observations and caveats: Each seasonal influenza vaccination recruits few new T cells, the authors suggested.

The V segment lost 6 bases and the J segment 3 bases; nucleotides outside the gene matches: 12. Germline CDR1 and CDR2: MNHEY and SVGEGT. The CDR3 has 16 amino acids. TCRdb re-analysed the RT-PCR reads in MiXCR, keeping a single row per CDR3 protein. The table has over 650,000 distinct CDR3 sequences, approximately 18% seen once. The TCR comes from a man in his forties or fifties who received an inactivated influenza vaccine. The starting material was PBMCs from blood, obtained roughly 5 days after vaccination. The chain combines TRBV6-2 or TRBV6-3 with TRBJ2-7; TRBD2 matches 9 bases. The CDR3 nucleotides read TGTGCCAGCAGCTCCCTTGCGGGGGGGCTTGTCTACGAGCAGTACTTC. Translating gives CASSSLAGGLVYEQYF.